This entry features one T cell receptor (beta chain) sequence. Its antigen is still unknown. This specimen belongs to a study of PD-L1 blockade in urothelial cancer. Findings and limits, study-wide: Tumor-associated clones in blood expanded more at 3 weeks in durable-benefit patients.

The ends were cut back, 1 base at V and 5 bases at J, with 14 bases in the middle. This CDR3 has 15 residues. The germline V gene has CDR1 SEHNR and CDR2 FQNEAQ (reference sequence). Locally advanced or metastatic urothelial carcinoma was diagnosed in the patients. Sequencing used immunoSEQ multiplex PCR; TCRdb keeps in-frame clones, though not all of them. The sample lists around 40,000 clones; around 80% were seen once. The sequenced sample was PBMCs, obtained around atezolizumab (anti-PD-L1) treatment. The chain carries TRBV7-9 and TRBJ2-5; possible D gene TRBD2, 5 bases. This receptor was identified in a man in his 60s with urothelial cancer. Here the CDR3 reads CASSLVRDLGETQYF. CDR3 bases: TGTGCCAGCAGCTTAGTTCGGGATTTAGGGGAGACCCAGTACTTC.